The clone carrying this TCR beta chain has a single count. Its ends do not fully match the called genes, so a read error is possible. Method: immunoSEQ multiplex PCR; TCRdb's copy keeps in-frame clones and lacks some. This table holds approximately 290,000 clones, approximately 85% found once. Participant age was about 18 to 100 years, and participants resided in approximately 24 US areas. Grouping used clinical history reported by participants in a survey and questionnaire. Before being deemed recovered, Cohort 3 donors had two negative PCRs, clearance, or symptom resolution. Germline CDR1 reads SQVTM; CDR2 reads ANQGSEA. The CDR3 is made up of 8 amino acids. This sample is drawn from a study of blood T cell repertoires in COVID-19.

This clonotype originated in a woman in her 30s who had recovered from COVID-19. Material for sequencing was PBMCs or T cells enriched from blood (not recorded which). This sequence joins TRBV29-1 and TRBJ2-7, with D possibly matching TRBD2 (6 bases). The CDR3: CSVDGGNF. CDR3 DNA sequence: TGCAGCGTTGATGGGGGGAACTTC.